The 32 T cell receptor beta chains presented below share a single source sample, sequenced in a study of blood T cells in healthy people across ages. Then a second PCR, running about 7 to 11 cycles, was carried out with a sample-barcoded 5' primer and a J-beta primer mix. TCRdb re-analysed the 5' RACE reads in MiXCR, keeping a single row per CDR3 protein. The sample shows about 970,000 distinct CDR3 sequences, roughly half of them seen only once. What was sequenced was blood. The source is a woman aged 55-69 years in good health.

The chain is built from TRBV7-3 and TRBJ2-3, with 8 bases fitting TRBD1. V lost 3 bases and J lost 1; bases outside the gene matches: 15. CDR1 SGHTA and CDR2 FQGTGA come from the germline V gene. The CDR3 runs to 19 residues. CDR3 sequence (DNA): TGTGCCAGCAGCTTTATTGGGCAGGGGGCCCATGGGGGCACAGATACGCAGTATTTT. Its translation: CASSFIGQGAHGGTDTQYF.

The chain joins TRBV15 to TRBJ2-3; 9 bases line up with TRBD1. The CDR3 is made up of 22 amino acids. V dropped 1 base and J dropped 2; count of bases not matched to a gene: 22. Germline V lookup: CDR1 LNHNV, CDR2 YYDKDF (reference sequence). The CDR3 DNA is TGTGCCACCAGCAGAGCGTCGTCGGGACAGGGTCCTCTGTGCGCCTTCACAGATACGCAGTATTTT. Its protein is CATSRASSGQGPLCAFTDTQYF.

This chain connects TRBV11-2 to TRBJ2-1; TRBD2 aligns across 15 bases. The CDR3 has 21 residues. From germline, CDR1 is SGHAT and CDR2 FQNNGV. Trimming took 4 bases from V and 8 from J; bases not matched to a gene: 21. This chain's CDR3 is CASSYRIRPGLAGGSRDEQFF. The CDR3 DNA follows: TGTGCCAGCAGCTATCGGATACGACCGGGACTAGCGGGAGGTTCACGCGATGAGCAGTTCTTC.

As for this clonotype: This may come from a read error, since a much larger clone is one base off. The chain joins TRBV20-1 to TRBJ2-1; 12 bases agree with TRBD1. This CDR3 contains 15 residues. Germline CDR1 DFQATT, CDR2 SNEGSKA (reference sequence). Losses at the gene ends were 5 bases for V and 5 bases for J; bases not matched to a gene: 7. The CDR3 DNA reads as TGCAGTGCTGTCCGAGGGACAGGGGGCAACAATGAGCAGTTCTTC. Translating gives CSAVRGTGGNNEQFF.

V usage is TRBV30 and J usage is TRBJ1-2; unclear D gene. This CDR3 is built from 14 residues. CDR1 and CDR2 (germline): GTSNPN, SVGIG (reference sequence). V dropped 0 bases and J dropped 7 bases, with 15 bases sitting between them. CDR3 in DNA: TGTGCCTGGAGTGTACGGTCTTCGTCGGCTGGCTACACCTTC. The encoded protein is CAWSVRSSSAGYTF. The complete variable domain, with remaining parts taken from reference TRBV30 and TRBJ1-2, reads SQTIHQWPATLVQPVGSPLSLECTVEGTSNPNLYWYRQAAGRGLQLLFYSVGIGQISSEVPQNLSASRPQDRQFILSSKKLLLSDSGFYLCAWSVRSSSAGYTFGSGTRLTVV.

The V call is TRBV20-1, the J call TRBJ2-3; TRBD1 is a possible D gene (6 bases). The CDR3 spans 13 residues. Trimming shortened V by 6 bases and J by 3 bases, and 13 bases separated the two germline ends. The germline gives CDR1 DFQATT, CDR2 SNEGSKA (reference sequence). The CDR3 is CSATGSVTDTQYF. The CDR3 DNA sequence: TGCAGTGCCACAGGGTCGGTAACAGATACGCAGTATTTT.

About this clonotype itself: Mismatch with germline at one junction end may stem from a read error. CDR3 coding DNA: TGTGCCAGCCTGACTATAGCGGGAAACACAAATACGCAGTATTTT. It specifies CASLTIAGNTNTQYF. V usage is TRBV12-3 or TRBV12-4 and J usage is TRBJ2-3, with 8 positions matching TRBD2. This CDR3 region has 15 residues.

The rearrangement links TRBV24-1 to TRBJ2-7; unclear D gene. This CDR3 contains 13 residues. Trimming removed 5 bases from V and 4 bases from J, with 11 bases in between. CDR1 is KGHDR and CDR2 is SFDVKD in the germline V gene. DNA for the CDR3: TGTGCCACCAGTGCTGGATCATTGTACGAGCAGTACTTC. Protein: CATSAGSLYEQYF.

The CDR3 DNA reads as TGCGCCAGCAGCCTCAGGGAGGGGACCCAAGAGACCCAGTACTTC. This gives the protein CASSLREGTQETQYF. V is TRBV4-1 and J is TRBJ2-5; TRBD2 matches at 7 bases. The CDR3 totals 15 residues. The V gene's germline CDR1 is MGHRA and CDR2 YSYEKL. The trim removed 4 bases at V and 1 base at J, leaving 6 bases unmatched.

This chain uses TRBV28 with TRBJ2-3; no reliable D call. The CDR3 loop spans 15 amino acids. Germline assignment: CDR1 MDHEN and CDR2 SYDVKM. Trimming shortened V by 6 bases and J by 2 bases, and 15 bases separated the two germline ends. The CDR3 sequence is CASSPPYSFTDTQYF. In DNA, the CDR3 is TGTGCCAGCAGCCCCCCCTATAGCTTCACAGATACGCAGTATTTT.

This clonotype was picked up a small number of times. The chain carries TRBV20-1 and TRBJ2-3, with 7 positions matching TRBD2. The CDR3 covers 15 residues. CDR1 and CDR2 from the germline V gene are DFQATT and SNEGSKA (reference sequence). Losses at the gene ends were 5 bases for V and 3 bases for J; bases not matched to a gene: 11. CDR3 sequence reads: CSALEWLAATDTQYF. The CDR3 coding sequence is TGCAGTGCTCTTGAGTGGCTAGCGGCTACAGATACGCAGTATTTT.

The CDR3 bases are TGTGCCACCGCGCTTACCTACGAGCAGTACTTC. Translation gives CATALTYEQYF. This chain connects TRBV2 to TRBJ2-7, with D unresolved. Germline V CDR1 and CDR2: SNHLY, FYNNEI. Trimming pared 10 bases from V and 2 bases from J, leaving 9 bases between. This CDR3 is 11 amino acids long.

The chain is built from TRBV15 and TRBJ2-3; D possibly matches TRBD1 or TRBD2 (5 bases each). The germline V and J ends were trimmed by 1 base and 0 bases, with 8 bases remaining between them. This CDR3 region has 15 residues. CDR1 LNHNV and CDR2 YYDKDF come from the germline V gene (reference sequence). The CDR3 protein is CATSRGDGSTDTQYF. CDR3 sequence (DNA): TGTGCCACCAGCAGAGGGGACGGGAGCACAGATACGCAGTATTTT.

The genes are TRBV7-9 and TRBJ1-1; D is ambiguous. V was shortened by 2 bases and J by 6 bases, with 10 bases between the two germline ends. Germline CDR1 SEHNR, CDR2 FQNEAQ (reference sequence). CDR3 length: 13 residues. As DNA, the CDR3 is TGTGCCAGCAGCTTACCAGGAAGCCCTGAAGCTTTCTTT. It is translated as CASSLPGSPEAFF.

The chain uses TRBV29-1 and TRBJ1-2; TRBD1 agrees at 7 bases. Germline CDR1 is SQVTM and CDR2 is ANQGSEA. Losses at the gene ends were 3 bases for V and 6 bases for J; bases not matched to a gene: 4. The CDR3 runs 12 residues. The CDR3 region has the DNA TGCAGCGTTGATCTCGGGACAGATGGCTACACCTTC. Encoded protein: CSVDLGTDGYTF.

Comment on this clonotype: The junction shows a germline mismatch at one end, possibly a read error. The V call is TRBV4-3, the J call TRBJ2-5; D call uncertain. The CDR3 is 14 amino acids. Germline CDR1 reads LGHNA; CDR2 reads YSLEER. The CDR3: CTSSPHKSNYLRYF. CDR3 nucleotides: TGCACCAGCAGCCCACACAAGTCCAACTACTTACGGTACTTC.

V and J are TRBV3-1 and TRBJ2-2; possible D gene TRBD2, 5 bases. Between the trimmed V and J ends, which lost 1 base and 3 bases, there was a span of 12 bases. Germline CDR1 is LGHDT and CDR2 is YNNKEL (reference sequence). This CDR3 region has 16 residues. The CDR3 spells CASSQVLERHTGELFF. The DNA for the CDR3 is TGTGCCAGCAGCCAAGTTCTGGAGCGGCACACCGGGGAGCTGTTTTTT.

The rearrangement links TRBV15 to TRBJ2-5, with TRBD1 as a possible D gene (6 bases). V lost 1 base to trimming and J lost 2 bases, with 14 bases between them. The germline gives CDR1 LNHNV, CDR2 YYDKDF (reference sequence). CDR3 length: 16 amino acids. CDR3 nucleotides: TGTGCCACCAGCAGAGGGACAGCCCAACTGCAAGAGACCCAGTACTTC. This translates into CATSRGTAQLQETQYF.

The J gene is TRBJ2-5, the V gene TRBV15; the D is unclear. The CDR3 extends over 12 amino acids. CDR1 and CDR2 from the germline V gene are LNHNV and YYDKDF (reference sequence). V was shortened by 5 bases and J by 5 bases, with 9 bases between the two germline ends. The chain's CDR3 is CATSRVEETQYF. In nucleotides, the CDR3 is TGTGCCACCAGCCGAGTAGAGGAGACCCAGTACTTC. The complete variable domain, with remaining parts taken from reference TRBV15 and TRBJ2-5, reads DAMVIQNPRYQVTQFGKPVTLSCSQTLNHNVMYWYQQKSSQAPKLLFHYYDKDFNNEADTPDNFQSRRPNTSFCFLDIRSPGLGDTAMYLCATSRVEETQYFGPGTRLLVL.

CDR3 in DNA: TGTGCCAGCAGCACCTACTTAGAGACAGTCCACGAGCAGTACTTC. Translated, it gives CASSTYLETVHEQYF. V and J are TRBV6-2 or TRBV6-3 and TRBJ2-4; tentatively, D is TRBD1 (5 bases). The J call may be wrong; the DNA end is better matched by TRBJ2-7. The germline V gene has CDR1 MNHEY and CDR2 SVGEGT. The CDR3 totals 15 residues.

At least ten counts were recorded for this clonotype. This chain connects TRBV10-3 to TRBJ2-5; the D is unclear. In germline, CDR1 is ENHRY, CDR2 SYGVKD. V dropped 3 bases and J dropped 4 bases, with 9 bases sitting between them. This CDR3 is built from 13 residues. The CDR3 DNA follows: TGTGCCATCAGTGAATCCCAAGGAGAGACCCAGTACTTC. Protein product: CAISESQGETQYF.

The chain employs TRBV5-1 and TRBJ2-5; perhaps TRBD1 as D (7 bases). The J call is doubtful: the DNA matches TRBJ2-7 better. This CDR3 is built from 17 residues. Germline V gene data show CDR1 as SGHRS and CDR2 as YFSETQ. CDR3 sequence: CASSLGAGGGAYYEQYF. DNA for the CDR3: TGCGCCAGCAGCTTGGGCGCTGGAGGGGGCGCTTACTACGAGCAGTACTTC.

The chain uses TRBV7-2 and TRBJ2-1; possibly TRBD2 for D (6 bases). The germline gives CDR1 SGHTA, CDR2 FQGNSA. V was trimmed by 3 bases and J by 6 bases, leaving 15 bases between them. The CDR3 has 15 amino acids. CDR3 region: CASSFGRAGLNEQFF. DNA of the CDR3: TGTGCCAGCAGCTTTGGGCGGGCGGGACTCAATGAGCAGTTCTTC.

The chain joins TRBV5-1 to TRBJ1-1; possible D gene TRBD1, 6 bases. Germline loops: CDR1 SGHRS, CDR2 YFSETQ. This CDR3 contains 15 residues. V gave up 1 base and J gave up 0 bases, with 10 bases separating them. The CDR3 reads CASSLRGQMNTEAFF. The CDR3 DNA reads TGCGCCAGCAGCTTGCGGGGGCAAATGAACACTGAAGCTTTCTTT.

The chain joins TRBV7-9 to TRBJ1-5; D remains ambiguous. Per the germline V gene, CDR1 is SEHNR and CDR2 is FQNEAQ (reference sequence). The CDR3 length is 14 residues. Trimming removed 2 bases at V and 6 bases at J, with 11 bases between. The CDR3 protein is CASSLSDSFQPQHF. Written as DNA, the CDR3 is TGTGCCAGCAGCTTATCCGATTCGTTTCAGCCCCAGCATTTT.

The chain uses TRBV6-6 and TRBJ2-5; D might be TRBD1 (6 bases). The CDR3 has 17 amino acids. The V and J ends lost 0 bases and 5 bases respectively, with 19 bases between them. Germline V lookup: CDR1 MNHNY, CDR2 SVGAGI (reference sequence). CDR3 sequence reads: CASSYSGTQPNRETQYF. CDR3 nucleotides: TGTGCCAGCAGTTACTCCGGGACACAACCAAATCGGGAGACCCAGTACTTC.

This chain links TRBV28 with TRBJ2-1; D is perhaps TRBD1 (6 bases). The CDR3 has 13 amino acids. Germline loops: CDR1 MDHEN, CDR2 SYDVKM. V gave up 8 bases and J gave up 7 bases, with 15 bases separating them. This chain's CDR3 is CASSGAGFNEQFF. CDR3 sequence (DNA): TGTGCCAGCTCAGGGGCCGGATTTAATGAGCAGTTCTTC.

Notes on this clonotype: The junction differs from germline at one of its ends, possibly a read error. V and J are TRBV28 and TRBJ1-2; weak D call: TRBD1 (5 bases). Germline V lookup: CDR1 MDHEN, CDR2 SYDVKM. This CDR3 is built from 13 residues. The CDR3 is CAGRFMGGNGYTF. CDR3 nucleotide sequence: TGTGCCGGCAGATTCATGGGGGGTAATGGCTACACCTTC.

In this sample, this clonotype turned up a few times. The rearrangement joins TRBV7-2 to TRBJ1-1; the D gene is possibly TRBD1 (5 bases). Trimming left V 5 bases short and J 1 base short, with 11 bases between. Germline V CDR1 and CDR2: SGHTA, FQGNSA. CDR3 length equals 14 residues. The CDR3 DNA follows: TGTGCCAGCAGCCGACAGACGAGGAACACTGAAGCTTTCTTT. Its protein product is CASSRQTRNTEAFF.

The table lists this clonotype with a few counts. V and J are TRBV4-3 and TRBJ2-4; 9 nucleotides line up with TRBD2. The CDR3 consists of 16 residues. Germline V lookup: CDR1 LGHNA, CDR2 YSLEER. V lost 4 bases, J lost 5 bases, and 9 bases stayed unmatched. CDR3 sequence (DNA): TGCGCCAGCAGCCGCGGGAGGGATGGGGGCCAAAACATTCAGTACTTC. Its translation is CASSRGRDGGQNIQYF.

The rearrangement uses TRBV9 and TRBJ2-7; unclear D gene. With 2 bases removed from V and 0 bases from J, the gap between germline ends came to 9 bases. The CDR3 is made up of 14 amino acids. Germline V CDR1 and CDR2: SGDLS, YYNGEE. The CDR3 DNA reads TGTGCCAGCAGCGTTCGGCCCAGCTCCTACGAGCAGTACTTC. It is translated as CASSVRPSSYEQYF.

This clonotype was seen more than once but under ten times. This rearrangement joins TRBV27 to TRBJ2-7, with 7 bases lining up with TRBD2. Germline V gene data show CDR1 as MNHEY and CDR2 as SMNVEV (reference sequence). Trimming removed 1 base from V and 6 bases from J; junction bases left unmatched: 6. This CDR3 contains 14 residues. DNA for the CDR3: TGTGCCAGCAGTTTATACCCTTGGGGGGGCGAGCAGTACTTC. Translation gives CASSLYPWGGEQYF.